The 27 T cell receptor beta chains below come from one sample, sequenced in a study of response to subunit inactivated influenza vaccine. TCRdb used MiXCR to reprocess the RT-PCR reads, holding one entry per CDR3 protein. This table has around 790,000 distinct CDR3 sequences, 21% appearing once. Source: PBMCs from blood, taken 4 to 6 days after vaccination. Receptors were obtained from a man in his forties or fifties who received an inactivated influenza vaccine.

This clonotype has just a few counts. The rearrangement uses TRBV30 and TRBJ2-5, with TRBD1 as a possible D gene (6 bases). The CDR3 runs to 13 residues. CDR1 is GTSNPN and CDR2 is SVGIG in the germline V gene (reference sequence). Trimming left V 4 bases short and J 5 bases short, with 14 bases between. CDR3 amino acids: CAWNIGGVETQYF. As DNA, the CDR3 is TGTGCCTGGAATATTGGGGGCGTCGAGACCCAGTACTTC.

The CDR3 DNA follows: TGTGCCAGCAGTTATCGGGACAGGGTGAATTCACCCCTCCACTTT. It yields the protein CASSYRDRVNSPLHF. This chain joins TRBV6-2 or TRBV6-3 and TRBJ1-6; TRBD1 agrees at 9 bases. This CDR3 comprises 15 residues. The V gene's germline CDR1 is MNHEY and CDR2 SVGEGT. Losses at the gene ends were 3 bases for V and 7 bases for J; bases not matched to a gene: 4.

The chain uses TRBV5-1 and TRBJ2-3; the D gene is possibly TRBD1 (7 bases). Germline values: CDR1 SGHRS, CDR2 YFSETQ. The CDR3 runs to 16 residues. Trimming shortened V by 0 bases and J by 5 bases, and 16 bases separated the two germline ends. CDR3 nucleotides: TGCGCCAGCAGCTTGGGCGACAGGGCGGGGATAGATACGCAGTATTTT. Encoded protein: CASSLGDRAGIDTQYF.

There are many counts of this clonotype. The chain has TRBV2 and TRBJ1-2; unclear D gene. V shed 3 bases and J shed 4 bases, with 3 bases lying between them. The CDR3 spans 11 residues. From germline, CDR1 is SNHLY and CDR2 FYNNEI. For the CDR3, the DNA is TGTGCCAGCAGTGACTCCTATGGCTACACCTTC. It yields the protein CASSDSYGYTF.

This clonotype was seen ten or more times. The gene calls are TRBV5-1 and TRBJ2-2; D tentatively fits TRBD1 or TRBD2 (5 bases each). In germline, CDR1 is SGHRS, CDR2 YFSETQ. There are 16 residues in the CDR3. Trimming took off 1 base at V and 5 bases at J, with 15 bases between the two ends. The CDR3 spells CASSLRGTRSTGELFF. The CDR3 DNA reads TGCGCCAGCAGCTTGCGAGGGACGAGAAGTACCGGGGAGCTGTTTTTT.

This clonotype was seen more than once but under ten times. The chain joins TRBV5-1 to TRBJ1-4, with TRBD1 matching over 9 bases. CDR1 SGHRS and CDR2 YFSETQ come from the germline V gene. The CDR3 runs to 15 residues. Trimming took 1 base from V and 7 from J; bases not matched to a gene: 5. CDR3 coding DNA: TGCGCCAGCAGCTTGATGACAGGGGGGTTTGAAAAACTGTTTTTT. This encodes CASSLMTGGFEKLFF.

The chain joins TRBV7-2 to TRBJ1-3, with a weak D call TRBD1 (6 bases). Between the trimmed V and J ends, which lost 5 bases and 10 bases, there was a span of 12 bases. This CDR3 contains 12 residues. Germline values: CDR1 SGHTA, CDR2 FQGNSA. The CDR3 sequence is CASSQGGRTIYF. Here the CDR3 DNA reads TGTGCCAGCAGCCAAGGGGGTCGGACCATATATTTT.

The chain joins TRBV5-1 to TRBJ2-3; D is unresolved. The CDR3 has 15 residues. Between the trimmed V and J ends, which lost 0 bases and 5 bases, there was a span of 13 bases. From germline, CDR1 is SGHRS and CDR2 YFSETQ. This CDR3 is CASSLGLVGGDTQYF. In DNA form, the CDR3 reads TGCGCCAGCAGCTTGGGCCTGGTCGGCGGAGATACGCAGTATTTT. The complete variable domain, with remaining parts taken from reference TRBV5-1 and TRBJ2-3, reads KAGVTQTPRYLIKTRGQQVTLSCSPISGHRSVSWYQQTPGQGLQFLFEYFSETQRNKGNFPGRFSGRQFSNSRSEMNVSTLELGDSALYLCASSLGLVGGDTQYFGPGTRLTVL.

The chain is built from TRBV30 and TRBJ2-5; 8 bases match TRBD2. From germline, CDR1 is GTSNPN and CDR2 SVGIG (reference sequence). The CDR3 spans 14 residues. The ends lost 4 bases at V and 5 bases at J; junction bases unmatched: 9. The CDR3 sequence: CAWNQNRGGETQYF. DNA of the CDR3: TGTGCCTGGAACCAAAATCGGGGGGGTGAGACCCAGTACTTC. Using reference TRBV30 and TRBJ2-5 for the parts outside the CDR3, the full variable domain is SQTIHQWPATLVQPVGSPLSLECTVEGTSNPNLYWYRQAAGRGLQLLFYSVGIGQISSEVPQNLSASRPQDRQFILSSKKLLLSDSGFYLCAWNQNRGGETQYFGPGTRLLVL.

V and J are TRBV20-1 and TRBJ2-5, with D possibly being TRBD2 (6 bases). The CDR3 is 13 amino acids. Per the germline V gene, CDR1 is DFQATT and CDR2 is SNEGSKA (reference sequence). Between the trimmed V and J ends, which lost 3 bases and 4 bases, there was a span of 12 bases. Written as DNA, the CDR3 is TGCAGTGCTAGGGAGGGGAGGCTAGAGACCCAGTACTTC. Protein sequence: CSAREGRLETQYF.

V and J are TRBV25-1 and TRBJ1-5; D gene ambiguous. Germline values: CDR1 MGHDK, CDR2 SYGVNS. The CDR3 has 13 amino acids. The V gene lost 5 bases and the J gene lost 4 bases, with 9 bases spanning the gap. The CDR3 sequence is CASSSWENQPQHF. The CDR3 coding sequence is TGTGCCAGCAGTAGTTGGGAAAATCAGCCCCAGCATTTT.

This clonotype was seen a handful of times. J is TRBJ2-7 and V is TRBV20-1; 7 positions match TRBD1. The germline V gene encodes CDR1 DFQATT and CDR2 SNEGSKA (reference sequence). J gave up 3 bases and V 3 bases, and 5 bases lay outside the gene matches. The CDR3 covers 13 residues. This CDR3 is CSASDRASYEQYF. The CDR3 DNA reads as TGCAGTGCTAGCGACAGGGCAAGCTACGAGCAGTACTTC.

CDR3 DNA sequence: TGTGCCAGCAGTTTACTGGGACAGGGGGCAAAAAACATTCAGTACTTC. It encodes CASSLLGQGAKNIQYF. V usage is TRBV12-3 or TRBV12-4 and J usage is TRBJ2-4; 12 positions agree with TRBD1. Unmatched junction bases numbered 3, after V lost 2 bases and J lost 4 bases. The CDR3 contains 16 residues.

This clonotype was counted only a few times. This chain joins TRBV7-2 and TRBJ2-7, with no clear D. Trimming took off 5 bases at V and 7 bases at J, with 15 bases between the two ends. The CDR3 contains 13 residues. Germline-derived CDR1 and CDR2 are SGHTA and FQGNSA. This CDR3 is CASSPGAAWEQYF. The CDR3 DNA is TGTGCCAGCAGCCCCGGTGCGGCTTGGGAGCAGTACTTC.

This clonotype appeared once. The rearrangement links TRBV12-3 or TRBV12-4 to TRBJ2-4; no clear D gene. The germline V and J ends were trimmed by 7 bases and 6 bases, with 13 bases remaining between them. The CDR3 sequence is 13 residues long. CDR3 loop: CASTQMVGNIQYF. CDR3 coding DNA: TGTGCCAGCACCCAAATGGTCGGAAACATTCAGTACTTC.

V usage is TRBV2 and J usage is TRBJ2-5; possible D gene TRBD2, 5 bases. Between the trimmed V and J ends, which lost 4 bases and 2 bases, there was a span of 11 bases. CDR1 and CDR2 (germline): SNHLY, FYNNEI. This CDR3 has 14 amino acids. This chain's CDR3 is CASSGRGRQETQYF. In DNA form, the CDR3 reads TGTGCCAGCAGTGGCCGGGGTAGGCAAGAGACCCAGTACTTC.

This clonotype has ten or more counts. V is TRBV20-1 and J is TRBJ2-3; D gene ambiguous. The V end lost 0 bases, the J end lost 1 base, and 8 bases lay between the germline ends. Germline-derived CDR1 and CDR2 are DFQATT and SNEGSKA (reference sequence). There are 14 residues in the CDR3. In DNA, the CDR3 is TGCAGTGCTAGAGATTGGGCGGGCACAGATACGCAGTATTTT. Translating it yields CSARDWAGTDTQYF.

Only a few counts were recorded for this clonotype. The chain recombines TRBV20-1 with TRBJ2-1, with D unclear. Germline values: CDR1 DFQATT, CDR2 SNEGSKA (reference sequence). Deletions cut 6 bases from V and 5 bases from J, with 11 bases between. This CDR3 has 12 residues. As DNA, the CDR3 is TGCAGTGCCACGGTTGGCCACAATGAGCAGTTCTTC. Protein product: CSATVGHNEQFF.

The J gene is TRBJ2-3, the V gene TRBV6-2 or TRBV6-3; a weak D match, TRBD2 (5 bases). Trimming removed 6 bases at V and 6 bases at J, with 13 bases between. CDR3 length: 13 residues. CDR1 is MNHEY and CDR2 is SVGEGT in the germline V gene. The CDR3 DNA is TGTGCCAGCAGGAGGGTCGAGGTTGATACGCAGTATTTT. The encoded protein is CASRRVEVDTQYF.

This clonotype was recorded at least ten times. CDR3 DNA sequence: TGTGCCAGCAAGCGGGGGGAACAAGAGACCCAGTACTTC. Translated: CASKRGEQETQYF. The chain has TRBV2 and TRBJ2-5, with TRBD2 matching over 9 bases. This CDR3 has 13 amino acids. Trimming cost V 7 bases and J 2 bases; bases outside gene matches: 2. CDR1 and CDR2 from the germline V gene are SNHLY and FYNNEI.

The chain joins TRBV6-1 to TRBJ2-3; D is unclear. Between the trimmed V and J ends, which lost 6 bases and 4 bases, there was a span of 20 bases. This CDR3 contains 16 residues. Looked up from germline, CDR1 is MNHNS and CDR2 is SASEGT. CDR3 amino acids: CASRPKARALSDTQYF. CDR3 sequence (DNA): TGTGCCAGCAGGCCGAAGGCCCGGGCCCTTTCAGATACGCAGTATTTT.

This rearrangement joins TRBV7-9 to TRBJ1-1, with 8 nucleotides matching TRBD1. This CDR3 region has 13 residues. Germline loops: CDR1 SEHNR, CDR2 FQNEAQ (reference sequence). The V gene end was trimmed by 6 bases and the J gene end by 7 bases; junction bases not matched to a gene: 7. CDR3 nucleotide sequence: TGTGCCAGCAGGTCGACAGGGGAAGGTGAAGCTTTCTTT. This sequence encodes CASRSTGEGEAFF.

This chain connects TRBV12-3 or TRBV12-4 to TRBJ1-5, with a tentative D call TRBD1 (5 bases). V shed 5 bases and J shed 6 bases, with 14 bases lying between them. This CDR3 region has 14 residues. The CDR3 loop reads CASSRGAGSQPQHF. CDR3 nucleotide sequence: TGTGCCAGCAGTCGTGGGGCAGGGAGTCAGCCCCAGCATTTT.

This chain uses TRBV20-1 with TRBJ1-1; D may be TRBD1 (5 bases). The CDR3 loop spans 15 amino acids. Trimming pared 3 bases from V and 11 bases from J, leaving 25 bases between. Germline V gene lookup returns CDR1 DFQATT and CDR2 SNEGSKA (reference sequence). The CDR3 sequence: CSASGVAGSSSRAFF. The CDR3 DNA sequence: TGCAGTGCTAGTGGGGTGGCAGGGTCCAGTAGTCGGGCTTTCTTT.

V gene TRBV7-2 combines with J gene TRBJ2-3; a possible D gene is TRBD1 (6 bases). This CDR3 has 13 amino acids. V gave up 8 bases and J gave up 1 base, with 10 bases separating them. Germline V gene sequence: CDR1 SGHTA, CDR2 FQGNSA. The CDR3 DNA follows: TGTGCCAGCGGGCGACAGGGCACAGATACGCAGTATTTT. This codes for CASGRQGTDTQYF.

This clonotype has a handful of counts. The genes are TRBV11-2 and TRBJ1-1; no firm D call. V lost 4 bases, J lost 4 bases, and 13 bases lay in between. The germline gives CDR1 SGHAT, CDR2 FQNNGV. The CDR3 is 14 residues long. CDR3 in DNA: TGTGCCAGCAGCTCGGGCCTCCGGGGCACTGAAGCTTTCTTT. It specifies CASSSGLRGTEAFF.

The rearrangement joins TRBV5-1 to TRBJ2-7; 7 bases align to TRBD1. The CDR3 spans 16 residues. Germline CDR1 SGHRS, CDR2 YFSETQ. After removal of 0 bases from V and 5 bases from J, the junction contained 11 bases not matched to a gene. The CDR3 is CASSLGQGQASHEQYF. The DNA of the CDR3 is TGCGCCAGCAGCTTGGGACAGGGACAAGCCTCACACGAGCAGTACTTC.